The 2 T cell receptor beta chains presented below share a single source sample, sequenced in a study of beta chain features in type 1 diabetes (dated by TCRdb to about 2018). General findings and caveats noted by the study authors: Type 1 diabetes patients showed a moderate but significant shortening of TCRB CDR3 length in all four CD4+ subsets.

The method behind the library was the immunoSEQ multiplex PCR assay. The entire isolated RNA was reverse transcribed using the High Capacity cDNA Reverse Transcription Kit, and thus expressed TCRB transcripts were sequenced. TCRdb limited this immuneACCESS table to in-frame rearrangements with V and J called. A share of clones is missing; checked studies link under half to unresolved V genes, and the rest is unexplained. In all, the sample holds some 350,000 clones, and 13% of those were seen once. 0.013% to 0.015% of the sample comes from the top ten. Their cognate antigens are unknown. What was sequenced was naive CD4+ T cells from blood. The cell subset or site label of this sample denotes: true naive CD4+ T cells. These receptors were collected from a woman younger than 35 with type 1 diabetes.

This clone was observed a handful of times. V is TRBV6-6 and J is TRBJ1-1; 7 nucleotides match TRBD1. Germline CDR1 and CDR2: MNHNY and SVGAGI (reference sequence). Trimming took 5 bases from V and 1 from J; bases not matched to a gene: 1. The CDR3 length is 13 residues. The CDR3 DNA sequence: TGTGCCAGCAGTGGGACAGCGAACACTGAAGCTTTCTTT. Protein product: CASSGTANTEAFF.

This sequence joins TRBV29-1 and TRBJ2-1; 7 bases are shared with TRBD2. The trim removed 3 bases at V and 3 bases at J, leaving 14 bases unmatched. Looked up from germline, CDR1 is SQVTM and CDR2 is ANQGSEA. This CDR3 comprises 17 residues. The CDR3 loop is CSVEPEGRAGDYNEQFF. The CDR3 bases are TGCAGCGTTGAGCCAGAGGGTAGGGCGGGAGACTACAATGAGCAGTTCTTC.